This TCR beta chain was obtained from a study of T cells in Graves' hyperthyroidism and ophthalmopathy. Study results and caveats: Blood samples included most of the expanded thyroid clonotypes exceeding 0.001.

What was amplified from RNA transcripts were TCR beta CDR3 regions. The HTBI primer set drove a first-round RT-PCR of the TCR CDR3. TCRdb reanalysed the multiplex PCR reads using MiXCR and keeps one entry per CDR3 protein. Altogether 500,000 or so distinct CDR3 sequences are present, roughly 15% being singletons, with the ten largest covering less than 30%. This clonotype was observed a handful of times. Its antigen is unknown. This CDR3 comprises 13 residues. CDR1 and CDR2 from the germline V gene are MRHNA and SNTAGT. V was trimmed by 1 base and J by 6 bases, leaving 7 bases between them. This TCR came from a woman aged 30 to 39 with Graves' ophthalmopathy. The specimen was blood. The V and J genes are TRBV6-4 and TRBJ2-1, with no clear D. The DNA for the CDR3 is TGTGCCAGCAGTGACTTCGACGGCAATGAGCAGTTCTTC. Protein: CASSDFDGNEQFF.